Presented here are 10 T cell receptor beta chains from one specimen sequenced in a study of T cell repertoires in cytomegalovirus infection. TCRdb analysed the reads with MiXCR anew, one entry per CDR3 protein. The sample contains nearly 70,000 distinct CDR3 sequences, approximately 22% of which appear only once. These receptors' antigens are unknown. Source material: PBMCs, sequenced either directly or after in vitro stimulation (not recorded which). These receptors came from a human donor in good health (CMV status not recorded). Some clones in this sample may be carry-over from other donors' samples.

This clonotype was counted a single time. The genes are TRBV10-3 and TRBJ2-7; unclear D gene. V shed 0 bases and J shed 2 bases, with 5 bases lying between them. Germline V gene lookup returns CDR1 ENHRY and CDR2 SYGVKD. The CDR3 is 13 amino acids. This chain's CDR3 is CAISESGAYEQYF. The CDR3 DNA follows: TGTGCCATCAGTGAGTCTGGGGCCTACGAGCAGTACTTC.

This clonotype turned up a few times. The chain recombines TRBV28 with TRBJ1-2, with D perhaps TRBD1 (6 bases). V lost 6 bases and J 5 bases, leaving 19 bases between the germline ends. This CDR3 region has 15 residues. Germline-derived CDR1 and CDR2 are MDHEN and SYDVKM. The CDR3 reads CASSLMNRVLYGYTF. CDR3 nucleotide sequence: TGTGCCAGCAGCTTAATGAACAGGGTTTTGTATGGCTACACCTTC.

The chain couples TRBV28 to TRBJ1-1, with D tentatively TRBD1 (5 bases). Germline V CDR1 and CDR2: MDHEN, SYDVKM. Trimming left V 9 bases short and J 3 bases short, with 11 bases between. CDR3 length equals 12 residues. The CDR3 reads CASHRSYTEAFF. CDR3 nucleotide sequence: TGTGCCAGTCACAGGTCTTACACTGAAGCTTTCTTT.

The CDR3 spells CASSIIAGEGYEQYF. The DNA for the CDR3 is TGTGCCAGTAGTATAATAGCGGGAGAGGGCTACGAGCAGTACTTC. The gene calls are TRBV19 and TRBJ2-7; 9 nucleotides match TRBD2. Per the germline V gene, CDR1 is LNHDA and CDR2 is SQIVND (reference sequence). The CDR3 has 15 amino acids. The V segment lost 2 bases and the J segment 3 bases; nucleotides outside the gene matches: 5.

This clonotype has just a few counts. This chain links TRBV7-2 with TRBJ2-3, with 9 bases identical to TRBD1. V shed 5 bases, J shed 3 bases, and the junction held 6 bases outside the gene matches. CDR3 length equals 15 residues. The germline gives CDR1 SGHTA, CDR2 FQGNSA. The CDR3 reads CASSPTGQGTDTQYF. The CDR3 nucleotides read TGTGCCAGCAGCCCCACGGGACAGGGAACAGATACGCAGTATTTT.

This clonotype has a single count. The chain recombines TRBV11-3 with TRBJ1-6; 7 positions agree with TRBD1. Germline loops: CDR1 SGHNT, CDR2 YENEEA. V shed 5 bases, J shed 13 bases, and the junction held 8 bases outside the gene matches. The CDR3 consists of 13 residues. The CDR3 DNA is TGTGCCAGCAGCAACCGGACAGGATCCCCCCTCCACTTT. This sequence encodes CASSNRTGSPLHF.

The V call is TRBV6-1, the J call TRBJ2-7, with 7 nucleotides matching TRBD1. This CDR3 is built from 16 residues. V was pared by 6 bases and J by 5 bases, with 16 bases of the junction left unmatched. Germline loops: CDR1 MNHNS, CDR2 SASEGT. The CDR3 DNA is TGTGCCAGCAGCCTCTCCTCCCGACAGGGAAGGCACGAGCAGTACGTC. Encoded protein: CASSLSSRQGRHEQYV.

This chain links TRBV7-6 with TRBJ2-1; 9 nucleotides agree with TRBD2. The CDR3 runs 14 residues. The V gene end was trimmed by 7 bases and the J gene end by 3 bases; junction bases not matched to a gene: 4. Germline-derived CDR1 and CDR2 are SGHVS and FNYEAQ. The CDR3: CASKTSGDYNEQFF. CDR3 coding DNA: TGTGCCAGCAAGACTAGCGGAGACTACAATGAGCAGTTCTTC. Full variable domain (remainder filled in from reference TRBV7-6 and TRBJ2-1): GAGVSQSPRYKVTKRGQDVALRCDPISGHVSLYWYRQALGQGPEFLTYFNYEAQQDKSGLPNDRFSAERPEGSISTLTIQRTEQRDSAMYRCASKTSGDYNEQFFGPGTRLTVL.

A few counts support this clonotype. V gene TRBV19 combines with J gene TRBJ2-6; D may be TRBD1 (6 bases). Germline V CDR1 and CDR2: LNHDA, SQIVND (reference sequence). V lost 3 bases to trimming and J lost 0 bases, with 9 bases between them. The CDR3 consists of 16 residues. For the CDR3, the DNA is TGTGCCAGTAGTATGCTAGGGGGCTCTGGGGCCAACGTCCTGACTTTC. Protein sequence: CASSMLGGSGANVLTF.

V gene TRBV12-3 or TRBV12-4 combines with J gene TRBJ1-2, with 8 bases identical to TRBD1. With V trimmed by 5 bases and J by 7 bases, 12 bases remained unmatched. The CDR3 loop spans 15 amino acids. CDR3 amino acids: CASSLRQGILAGYTF. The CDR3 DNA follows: TGTGCCAGCAGTCTAAGACAGGGGATATTGGCTGGCTACACCTTC.